The 13 T cell receptor beta chains reported below all come from one sample, sequenced in a study of shared clonotypes between healthy human individuals. Assay: immunoSEQ multiplex PCR; the TCRdb copy retains only in-frame clones and omits some. The sample has hundreds of thousands of clones; over 65% are singletons. Sample: memory CD4+ T cells sorted from blood. Subset in this sample: CD45RA-negative fraction. The receptor set was obtained from a woman aged 25 to 39 in good health.

The CDR3: CASSHGTVGTGVSIQYF. CDR3 sequence (DNA): TGCGCCAGCAGCCACGGGACAGTCGGGACAGGGGTGTCCATTCAGTACTTC. The chain uses TRBV4-1 and TRBJ2-4; TRBD1 aligns across 10 bases. V was pared by 3 bases and J by 9 bases, with 14 bases of the junction left unmatched. The germline V gene has CDR1 MGHRA and CDR2 YSYEKL. The CDR3 sequence is 17 residues long.

This chain links TRBV19 with TRBJ1-5; D not resolved. Germline-derived CDR1 and CDR2 are LNHDA and SQIVND (reference sequence). CDR3 length equals 12 residues. The germline V and J ends were trimmed by 1 base and 8 bases, with 6 bases remaining between them. The DNA for the CDR3 is TGTGCCAGTAGTATAGCCGGGGAGCCCCAGCATTTT. Its protein product is CASSIAGEPQHF.

The chain couples TRBV6-5 to TRBJ2-1; perhaps TRBD2 as D (6 bases). V lost 8 bases, J lost 8 bases, and 16 bases lay in between. The V gene's germline CDR1 is MNHEY and CDR2 SVGAGI. The CDR3 loop spans 13 amino acids. The CDR3 DNA sequence: TGTGCCAGCGGGGCCCTAGCGACTCATGAGCAGTTCTTC. Its translation is CASGALATHEQFF.

This clone was recorded only once. The chain combines TRBV6-5 with TRBJ2-1; 15 bases agree with TRBD2. V dropped 2 bases and J dropped 10; count of bases not matched to a gene: 0. The CDR3 covers 14 residues. The germline V gene has CDR1 MNHEY and CDR2 SVGAGI. The CDR3 nucleotides read TGTGCCAGCAGTTACGGACTAGCGGGAGGGGAGCAGTTCTTC. Amino acid sequence: CASSYGLAGGEQFF.

The chain combines TRBV5-4 with TRBJ2-7; the D gene is possibly TRBD2 (5 bases). V dropped 0 bases and J dropped 0 bases, with 10 bases sitting between them. This CDR3 comprises 15 residues. Germline assignment: CDR1 SGHNT and CDR2 YYREEE (reference sequence). The CDR3 here is CASSLGEGRSYEQYF. The CDR3 coding sequence is TGTGCCAGCAGCTTGGGCGAGGGCCGCTCCTACGAGCAGTACTTC. Variable domain in full (rest from reference TRBV5-4 and TRBJ2-7): ETGVTQSPTHLIKTRGQQVTLRCSSQSGHNTVSWYQQALGQGPQFIFQYYREEENGRGNFPPRFSGLQFPNYSSELNVNALELDDSALYLCASSLGEGRSYEQYFGPGTRLTVT.

V usage is TRBV28 and J usage is TRBJ2-4; possible D gene TRBD2, 5 bases. The germline gives CDR1 MDHEN, CDR2 SYDVKM. The ends were cut back, 5 bases at V and 5 bases at J, with 13 bases in the middle. The CDR3 is 14 amino acids. CDR3 nucleotide sequence: TGTGCCAGCAGTCTGCCGGGAAACCAAAACATTCAGTACTTC. Translating gives CASSLPGNQNIQYF.

The V and J genes are TRBV7-9 and TRBJ1-4; 7 bases line up with TRBD1. The germline V gene has CDR1 SEHNR and CDR2 FQNEAQ (reference sequence). V gave up 2 bases and J gave up 4 bases; unmatched junction bases: 10. This CDR3 has 17 residues. CDR3 amino acids: CASSLRIGGAGNEKLFF. The CDR3, as DNA: TGTGCCAGCAGCTTAAGGATAGGGGGCGCCGGTAATGAAAAACTGTTTTTT.

The chain has TRBV9 and TRBJ2-7; D gene unclear. Germline lookup yields CDR1 SGDLS and CDR2 YYNGEE. The CDR3 extends over 14 amino acids. V lost 0 bases, J lost 2 bases, and 9 bases lay in between. This chain's CDR3 is CASSVGAGTYEQYF. CDR3 DNA sequence: TGTGCCAGCAGCGTAGGGGCAGGAACCTACGAGCAGTACTTC. The full variable domain, with the rest looked up from reference TRBV9 and TRBJ2-7, is DSGVTQTPKHLITATGQRVTLRCSPRSGDLSVYWYQQSLDQGLQFLIQYYNGEERAKGNILERFSAQQFPDLHSELNLSSLELGDSALYFCASSVGAGTYEQYFGPGTRLTVT.

The genes are TRBV4-1 and TRBJ2-7; 10 bases agree with TRBD2. CDR3 length: 16 amino acids. CDR1 is MGHRA and CDR2 is YSYEKL in the germline V gene. V shed 1 base and J 2 bases; nucleotides not matched to a gene: 5. The CDR3, as DNA: TGCGCCAGCAGCCAAGCAGTGACTAGCGGGCCCTACGAGCAGTACTTC. It translates to CASSQAVTSGPYEQYF.

The genes are TRBV21-1 and TRBJ2-6; TRBD1, the table's D call, was not compared with the DNA. TRBV21-1 counts as a pseudogene. The CDR3 extends over 19 amino acids. The CDR3 sequence: CASNKRGSRNYSGANVLTF. The DNA of the CDR3 is TGTGCCAGCAATAAAAGGGGCAGCAGAAATTACTCTGGGGCCAACGTCCTGACTTTC.

This clone turned up a few times. V usage is TRBV4-1 and J usage is TRBJ2-1, with 7 bases matching TRBD2. The CDR3 runs 15 residues. The V segment lost 0 bases and the J segment 8 bases; nucleotides outside the gene matches: 7. Looked up from germline, CDR1 is MGHRA and CDR2 is YSYEKL. In DNA, the CDR3 is TGCGCCAGCAGCCAAGAAGGGGCGGGAGAAGATGAGCAGTTCTTC. This gives the protein CASSQEGAGEDEQFF.

This chain connects TRBV2 to TRBJ1-2; possibly TRBD1 for D (6 bases). The V and J ends lost 6 bases and 8 bases respectively, with 19 bases between them. Germline CDR1 is SNHLY and CDR2 is FYNNEI. This CDR3 has 14 residues. The DNA of the CDR3 is TGTGCCAGCAGCACCGGACAGACCGGGAAAGGCTACACCTTC. Protein sequence: CASSTGQTGKGYTF. The full variable domain, in which reference TRBV2 and TRBJ1-2 provide the parts outside the CDR3, is EPEVTQTPSHQVTQMGQEVILRCVPISNHLYFYWYRQILGQKVEFLVSFYNNEISEKSEIFDDQFSVERPDGSNFTLKIRSTKLEDSAMYFCASSTGQTGKGYTFGSGTRLTVV.

The V call is TRBV2, the J call TRBJ1-3; D is perhaps TRBD1 (6 bases). The V gene's germline CDR1 is SNHLY and CDR2 FYNNEI. The V and J ends lost 2 bases and 4 bases respectively, with 12 bases between them. The CDR3 sequence is 15 residues long. The CDR3 DNA follows: TGTGCCAGCAGTGAAATCGGGGGGCTCGGAAACACCATATATTTT. This gives the protein CASSEIGGLGNTIYF.